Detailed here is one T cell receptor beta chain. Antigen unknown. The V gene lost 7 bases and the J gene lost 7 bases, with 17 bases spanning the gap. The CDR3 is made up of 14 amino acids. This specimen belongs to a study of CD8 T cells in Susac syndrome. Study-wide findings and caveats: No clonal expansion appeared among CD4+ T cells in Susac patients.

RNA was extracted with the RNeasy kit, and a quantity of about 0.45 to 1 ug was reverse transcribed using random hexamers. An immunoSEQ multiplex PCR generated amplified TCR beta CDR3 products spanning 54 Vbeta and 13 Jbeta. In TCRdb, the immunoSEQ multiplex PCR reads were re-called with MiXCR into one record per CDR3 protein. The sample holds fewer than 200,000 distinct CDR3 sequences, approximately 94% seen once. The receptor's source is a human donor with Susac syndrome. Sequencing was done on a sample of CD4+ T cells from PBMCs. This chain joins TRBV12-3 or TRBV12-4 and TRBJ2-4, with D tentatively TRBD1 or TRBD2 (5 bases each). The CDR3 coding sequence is TGTGCCAGCACCCCCCCCGGGGCCTGGAACATTCAGTACTTC. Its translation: CASTPPGAWNIQYF.